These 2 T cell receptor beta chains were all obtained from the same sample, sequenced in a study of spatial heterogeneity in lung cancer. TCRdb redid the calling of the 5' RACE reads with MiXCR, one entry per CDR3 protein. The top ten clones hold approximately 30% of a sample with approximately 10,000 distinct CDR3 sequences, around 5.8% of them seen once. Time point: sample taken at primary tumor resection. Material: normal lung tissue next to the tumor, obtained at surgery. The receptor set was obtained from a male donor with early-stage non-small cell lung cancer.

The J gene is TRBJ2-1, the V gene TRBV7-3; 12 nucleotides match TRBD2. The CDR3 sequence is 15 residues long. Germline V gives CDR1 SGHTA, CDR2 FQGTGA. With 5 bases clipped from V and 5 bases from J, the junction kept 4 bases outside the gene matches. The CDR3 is CASSPGLAGNNEQFF. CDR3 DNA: TGTGCCAGCAGCCCAGGACTAGCGGGGAACAATGAGCAGTTCTTC. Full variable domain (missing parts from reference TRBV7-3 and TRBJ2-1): GAGVSQTPSNKVTEKGKYVELRCDPISGHTALYWYRQSLGQGPEFLIYFQGTGAADDSGLPNDRFFAVRPEGSVSTLKIQRTERGDSAVYLCASSPGLAGNNEQFFGPGTRLTVL.

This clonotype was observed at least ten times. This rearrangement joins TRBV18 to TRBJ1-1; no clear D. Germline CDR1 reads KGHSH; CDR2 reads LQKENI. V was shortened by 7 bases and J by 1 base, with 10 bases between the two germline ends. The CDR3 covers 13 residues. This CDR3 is CASLTDGNTEAFF. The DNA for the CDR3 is TGTGCCAGCTTGACGGACGGGAACACTGAAGCTTTCTTT.